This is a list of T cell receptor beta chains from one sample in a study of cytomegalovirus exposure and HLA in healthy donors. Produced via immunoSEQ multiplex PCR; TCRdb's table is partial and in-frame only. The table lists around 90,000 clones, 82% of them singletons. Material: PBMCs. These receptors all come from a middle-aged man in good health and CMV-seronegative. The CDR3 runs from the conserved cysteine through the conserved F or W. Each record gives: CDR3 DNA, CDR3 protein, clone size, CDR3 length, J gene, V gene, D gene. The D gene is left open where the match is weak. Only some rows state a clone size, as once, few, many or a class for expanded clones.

CDR3nt: TGTGCCAGCAGCTCCGGGACAGGGAGCCCCTACGAGCAGTACTTC
CDR3aa: CASSSGTGSPYEQYF
abundance: once
len: 15
j_gene: TRBJ2-7
v_gene: TRBV28
d_gene: TRBD1

CDR3nt: TGCGCCAGCAGCCAAGCCCTGGGGGGTGGGTACGAGCAGTACTTC
CDR3aa: CASSQALGGGYEQYF
abundance: few
len: 15
j_gene: TRBJ2-7
v_gene: TRBV4-3
d_gene: .

CDR3nt: TGTGCCAGCAGGAGACAGGTCACCTATGGCTACACCTTC
CDR3aa: CASRRQVTYGYTF
abundance: .
len: 13
j_gene: TRBJ1-2
v_gene: TRBV6-5
d_gene: .

CDR3nt: TGCAGCGGGGGGGACGGCTACTACGAGCAGTACTTC
CDR3aa: CSGGDGYYEQYF
abundance: .
len: 12
j_gene: TRBJ2-7
v_gene: TRBV29-1
d_gene: .

CDR3nt: TGTGCCAGCAGCTACGGGACAAGGGGATCCTACGAGCAGTACTTC
CDR3aa: CASSYGTRGSYEQYF
abundance: once
len: 15
j_gene: TRBJ2-7
v_gene: TRBV28
d_gene: .

CDR3nt: TGTGCCAGCACCCCCCTCTGGGGGGGCTACGAGCAGTACTTC
CDR3aa: CASTPLWGGYEQYF
abundance: .
len: 14
j_gene: TRBJ2-7
v_gene: TRBV28
d_gene: TRBD2

CDR3nt: TGTGCCAGCAGCCTATCCGGGACTAGAGCCTACGAGCAGTACTTC
CDR3aa: CASSLSGTRAYEQYF
abundance: .
len: 15
j_gene: TRBJ2-7
v_gene: TRBV5-4
d_gene: TRBD2

CDR3nt: TGTGCCAGCAGCTCCAGGTGGGGGGTTAATGAAAAACTGTTTTTT
CDR3aa: CASSSRWGVNEKLFF
abundance: few
len: 15
j_gene: TRBJ1-4
v_gene: TRBV11-2
d_gene: .

CDR3nt: TGTGCCAGCAGTTTACGGACTTTTGGACTGTTTTTT
CDR3aa: CASSLRTFGLFF
abundance: .
len: 12
j_gene: TRBJ1-4
v_gene: TRBV28
d_gene: .

CDR3nt: TGTGCCAGCAGCTTAGCCCAGCGGCTCTGGGCAGATACGCAGTATTTT
CDR3aa: CASSLAQRLWADTQYF
abundance: .
len: 16
j_gene: TRBJ2-3
v_gene: TRBV7-6
d_gene: .

CDR3nt: TGTGCCAGCAGCCCGGCCCCCGGACTAGCGGGAGGTGAGCAGTTCTTC
CDR3aa: CASSPAPGLAGGEQFF
abundance: .
len: 16
j_gene: TRBJ2-1
v_gene: TRBV7-3
d_gene: TRBD2